This is a list of T cell receptor beta chains from one sample in a study of cytomegalovirus exposure and HLA in healthy donors. TCRdb's copy holds only in-frame clones and misses some; the assay was immunoSEQ multiplex PCR. The data show over 80,000 clones, with 81% seen just once and approximately 5.4% held by the top ten. Material for sequencing was PBMCs. Source of these receptors: a middle-aged man in good health and CMV-seropositive. Both conserved end residues are part of each CDR3. A D gene is named only where the DNA matches it firmly. Clone size is given for some rows only: seen once, a few or many times, or a class if the clone is expanded.

V gene: TRBV11-2
clone size: .
D gene: TRBD1
J gene: TRBJ2-3
CDR3 protein: CASSKGTGRSTDTQYF
CDR3 DNA: TGTGCCAGCAGCAAGGGGACAGGACGAAGCACAGATACGCAGTATTTT

V gene: TRBV7-2
clone size: .
D gene: .
J gene: TRBJ1-1
CDR3 protein: CASSFLQGRRGTEAFF
CDR3 DNA: TGTGCCAGCAGCTTTCTCCAGGGGCGCCGGGGCACTGAAGCTTTCTTT

V gene: TRBV10-1
clone size: .
D gene: .
J gene: TRBJ1-1
CDR3 protein: CASSDRRGNTEAFF
CDR3 DNA: TGCGCCAGCAGTGACCGGAGGGGGAACACTGAAGCTTTCTTT

V gene: TRBV5-1
clone size: .
D gene: TRBD1
J gene: TRBJ2-3
CDR3 protein: CASSFRTGATDTQYF
CDR3 DNA: TGCGCCAGCAGCTTCAGGACAGGGGCTACAGATACGCAGTATTTT

V gene: TRBV29-1
clone size: .
D gene: TRBD1
J gene: TRBJ1-2
CDR3 protein: CSVAQGVRGYTF
CDR3 DNA: TGCAGCGTTGCGCAGGGGGTACGGGGCTACACCTTC

V gene: TRBV30
clone size: .
D gene: TRBD1
J gene: TRBJ2-3
CDR3 protein: CAWYRTGQDTQYF
CDR3 DNA: TGTGCCTGGTACAGGACAGGGCAAGATACGCAGTATTTT

V gene: TRBV5-4
clone size: .
D gene: .
J gene: TRBJ2-7
CDR3 protein: CASSLGSAAYEQYF
CDR3 DNA: TGTGCCAGCAGCTTGGGATCTGCGGCCTACGAGCAGTACTTC

V gene: TRBV7-2
clone size: .
D gene: TRBD1
J gene: TRBJ1-2
CDR3 protein: CASSPGQGASQGYTF
CDR3 DNA: TGTGCCAGCAGCCCGGGACAGGGGGCATCGCAGGGCTACACCTTC

V gene: TRBV4-1
clone size: .
D gene: TRBD1
J gene: TRBJ2-1
CDR3 protein: CASSQDHFQGANEQFF
CDR3 DNA: TGCGCCAGCAGCCAAGATCATTTCCAGGGGGCCAATGAGCAGTTCTTC

V gene: TRBV4-1
clone size: .
D gene: TRBD1
J gene: TRBJ2-2
CDR3 protein: CASSHKEGTGGSGELFF
CDR3 DNA: TGCGCCAGCAGCCACAAGGAGGGGACAGGGGGCTCCGGGGAGCTGTTTTTT

V gene: TRBV7-3
clone size: .
D gene: TRBD1
J gene: TRBJ1-2
CDR3 protein: CASSLGQGARGYTF
CDR3 DNA: TGTGCCAGCAGCTTAGGGCAGGGGGCCCGGGGCTACACCTTC

V gene: TRBV29-1
clone size: .
D gene: TRBD2
J gene: TRBJ2-3
CDR3 protein: CSVALRASGTDTQYF
CDR3 DNA: TGCAGCGTTGCCCTTAGGGCTAGCGGGACAGATACGCAGTATTTT

V gene: TRBV19
clone size: few
D gene: TRBD1
J gene: TRBJ1-5
CDR3 protein: CASSYAGTGNQPQHF
CDR3 DNA: TGTGCCAGTAGCTATGCCGGGACAGGGAATCAGCCCCAGCATTTT

V gene: TRBV19
clone size: few
D gene: .
J gene: TRBJ1-6
CDR3 protein: CASNFKGGSPLHF
CDR3 DNA: TGTGCCAGTAACTTTAAAGGGGGTTCACCCCTCCACTTT

V gene: TRBV5-1
clone size: .
D gene: .
J gene: TRBJ2-7
CDR3 protein: CASSGRQDPYEQYF
CDR3 DNA: TGCGCCAGCAGCGGGAGACAGGACCCCTACGAGCAGTACTTC

V gene: TRBV18
clone size: .
D gene: TRBD1
J gene: TRBJ1-5
CDR3 protein: CASSHGTGIINQPQHF
CDR3 DNA: TGTGCCAGCTCACACGGGACAGGTATTATCAACCAGCCCCAGCATTTT

V gene: TRBV2
clone size: .
D gene: .
J gene: TRBJ1-1
CDR3 protein: CASSDLGGNTEAFF
CDR3 DNA: TGTGCCAGCAGTGATTTGGGGGGAAACACTGAAGCTTTCTTT

V gene: TRBV18
clone size: .
D gene: .
J gene: TRBJ1-1
CDR3 protein: CASSQTGRTEAFF
CDR3 DNA: TGTGCCAGCTCCCAAACAGGGCGCACTGAAGCTTTCTTT

V gene: TRBV2
clone size: .
D gene: .
J gene: TRBJ2-1
CDR3 protein: CASSVDNEQFF
CDR3 DNA: TGTGCCAGCAGTGTCGACAATGAGCAGTTCTTC

V gene: TRBV9
clone size: .
D gene: .
J gene: TRBJ2-7
CDR3 protein: CASSVTSGTYEQYF
CDR3 DNA: TGTGCCAGCAGCGTTACGAGCGGCACCTACGAGCAGTACTTC

V gene: TRBV5-8
clone size: .
D gene: .
J gene: TRBJ1-2
CDR3 protein: CASSLARGNGYTF
CDR3 DNA: TGTGCCAGCAGCTTGGCCAGGGGCAATGGCTACACCTTC

V gene: TRBV18
clone size: few
D gene: TRBD1
J gene: TRBJ1-6
CDR3 protein: CASSPSTGQGNSPLHF
CDR3 DNA: TGTGCCAGCTCACCGTCTACGGGACAGGGGAATTCACCCCTCCACTTT

V gene: TRBV19
clone size: .
D gene: .
J gene: TRBJ2-2
CDR3 protein: CASSLGRNTGELFF
CDR3 DNA: TGTGCCAGTAGTTTGGGGCGGAACACCGGGGAGCTGTTTTTT

V gene: TRBV5-4
clone size: few
D gene: TRBD2
J gene: TRBJ2-5
CDR3 protein: CASSSGGAGETQYF
CDR3 DNA: TGTGCCAGCAGCTCCGGGGGGGCCGGGGAGACCCAGTACTTC

V gene: TRBV29-1
clone size: .
D gene: TRBD1
J gene: TRBJ2-5
CDR3 protein: CSADWGQGETQYF
CDR3 DNA: TGCAGCGCCGATTGGGGACAGGGGGAGACCCAGTACTTC

V gene: TRBV5-4
clone size: .
D gene: .
J gene: TRBJ2-5
CDR3 protein: CASSQGTTDQETQYF
CDR3 DNA: TGTGCCAGCAGCCAGGGGACAACTGATCAAGAGACCCAGTACTTC

V gene: TRBV10-2
clone size: .
D gene: TRBD2
J gene: TRBJ2-5
CDR3 protein: CASSFVRGGQETQYF
CDR3 DNA: TGCGCCAGCAGTTTCGTTAGGGGAGGGCAAGAGACCCAGTACTTC

V gene: TRBV7-8
clone size: .
D gene: .
J gene: TRBJ1-1
CDR3 protein: CASSLRGTGTEAFF
CDR3 DNA: TGTGCCAGCAGCTTGAGAGGTACTGGGACTGAAGCTTTCTTT

V gene: TRBV9
clone size: .
D gene: TRBD1
J gene: TRBJ2-5
CDR3 protein: CASSESGGAGETQYF
CDR3 DNA: TGTGCCAGCAGCGAGTCAGGGGGCGCGGGTGAGACCCAGTACTTC

V gene: TRBV15
clone size: .
D gene: .
J gene: TRBJ1-2
CDR3 protein: CATSRASEPGFNF
CDR3 DNA: TGTGCCACCAGCAGAGCCTCCGAACCGGGATTCAACTTC

V gene: TRBV5-1
clone size: .
D gene: .
J gene: TRBJ1-1
CDR3 protein: CASTPQPGGNTEAFF
CDR3 DNA: TGCGCCAGCACCCCTCAACCCGGGGGGAACACTGAAGCTTTCTTT

V gene: TRBV19
clone size: .
D gene: TRBD2
J gene: TRBJ2-6
CDR3 protein: CASSIGTSGISGANVLTF
CDR3 DNA: TGTGCCAGTAGTATCGGGACTAGCGGGATATCTGGGGCCAACGTCCTGACTTTC

V gene: TRBV5-5
clone size: .
D gene: TRBD1
J gene: TRBJ1-1
CDR3 protein: CASSSAGQGVTEAFF
CDR3 DNA: TGTGCCAGCAGCTCGGCGGGACAGGGAGTCACTGAAGCTTTCTTT

V gene: TRBV7-2
clone size: .
D gene: .
J gene: TRBJ1-5
CDR3 protein: CASSPNEQFNQPQHF
CDR3 DNA: TGTGCCAGCAGCCCCAACGAACAATTTAACCAGCCCCAGCATTTT

V gene: TRBV7-8
clone size: .
D gene: .
J gene: TRBJ1-1
CDR3 protein: CASSLVLGTRRTEAFF
CDR3 DNA: TGTGCCAGCAGCTTAGTTTTGGGCACACGTCGGACTGAAGCTTTCTTT

V gene: TRBV6-1
clone size: .
D gene: TRBD2
J gene: TRBJ2-1
CDR3 protein: CASSDLSGSSYNEQFF
CDR3 DNA: TGTGCCAGCAGTGACCTTAGCGGGAGCTCCTACAATGAGCAGTTCTTC

V gene: TRBV5-1
clone size: .
D gene: TRBD1
J gene: TRBJ2-2
CDR3 protein: CASSSGQGAITGELFF
CDR3 DNA: TGCGCCAGCAGCTCAGGACAGGGGGCAATCACCGGGGAGCTGTTTTTT

V gene: TRBV9
clone size: .
D gene: .
J gene: TRBJ1-4
CDR3 protein: CASSVARGLANEKLFF
CDR3 DNA: TGTGCCAGCAGCGTAGCTCGGGGATTAGCTAATGAAAAACTGTTTTTT

V gene: TRBV6-1
clone size: .
D gene: .
J gene: TRBJ1-1
CDR3 protein: CASSAVRGNTEAFF
CDR3 DNA: TGTGCCAGCAGTGCGGTCAGGGGGAACACTGAAGCTTTCTTT

V gene: TRBV19
clone size: .
D gene: TRBD1
J gene: TRBJ2-7
CDR3 protein: CASSRDRAYEQYF
CDR3 DNA: TGTGCCAGTAGTAGGGACAGGGCCTACGAGCAGTACTTC

V gene: TRBV18
clone size: .
D gene: TRBD1
J gene: TRBJ1-4
CDR3 protein: CASSPRTGVNEKLFF
CDR3 DNA: TGTGCCAGCTCACCCCGGACAGGGGTAAATGAAAAACTGTTTTTT

V gene: TRBV5-1
clone size: once
D gene: .
J gene: TRBJ1-6
CDR3 protein: CASSLDRLSGSPLHF
CDR3 DNA: TGCGCCAGCAGCTTGGACAGGCTGAGTGGTTCACCCCTCCACTTT

V gene: TRBV5-6
clone size: .
D gene: .
J gene: TRBJ1-2
CDR3 protein: CASSLPEVGVGGYTF
CDR3 DNA: TGTGCCAGCAGCTTGCCGGAGGTTGGGGTGGGTGGCTACACCTTC

V gene: TRBV9
clone size: .
D gene: .
J gene: TRBJ2-5
CDR3 protein: CASSVGPPGSGQETQYF
CDR3 DNA: TGTGCCAGCAGCGTAGGTCCCCCGGGGAGCGGCCAAGAGACCCAGTACTTC

V gene: TRBV7-6
clone size: once
D gene: TRBD2
J gene: TRBJ2-6
CDR3 protein: CASSLGGGAGANVLTF
CDR3 DNA: TGTGCCAGCAGCTTAGGTGGGGGGGCTGGGGCCAACGTCCTGACTTTC

V gene: TRBV18
clone size: .
D gene: TRBD1
J gene: TRBJ1-2
CDR3 protein: CASSPPPQGRYTF
CDR3 DNA: TGTGCCAGCTCACCACCTCCACAGGGGAGGTACACCTTC

V gene: TRBV5-1
clone size: .
D gene: TRBD2
J gene: TRBJ2-1
CDR3 protein: CASSLRSGGDNEQFF
CDR3 DNA: TGCGCCAGCAGCTTGAGGAGCGGGGGGGACAATGAGCAGTTCTTC

V gene: TRBV6-1
clone size: .
D gene: .
J gene: TRBJ1-4
CDR3 protein: CASSEARGGEKLFF
CDR3 DNA: TGTGCCAGCAGTGAAGCGCGGGGGGGGGAAAAACTGTTTTTT

V gene: TRBV6-1
clone size: .
D gene: TRBD2
J gene: TRBJ2-7
CDR3 protein: CASSSAGGAYEQYF
CDR3 DNA: TGTGCCAGCAGTTCAGCGGGAGGGGCCTACGAGCAGTACTTC

V gene: TRBV5-1
clone size: .
D gene: .
J gene: TRBJ2-5
CDR3 protein: CASSLGTSYQETQYF
CDR3 DNA: TGCGCCAGCAGCTTGGGGACTTCCTACCAAGAGACCCAGTACTTC

V gene: TRBV19
clone size: .
D gene: .
J gene: TRBJ1-2
CDR3 protein: CASSIRTRYGYTF
CDR3 DNA: TGTGCCAGTAGTATCAGGACTAGGTATGGCTACACCTTC

V gene: TRBV19
clone size: .
D gene: TRBD1
J gene: TRBJ1-1
CDR3 protein: CASSASRAGGTEAFF
CDR3 DNA: TGTGCCAGTAGTGCGTCACGGGCAGGGGGCACTGAAGCTTTCTTT

V gene: TRBV5-8
clone size: .
D gene: TRBD1
J gene: TRBJ2-7
CDR3 protein: CASADRGPYEQYF
CDR3 DNA: TGTGCCAGCGCAGACAGGGGACCCTACGAGCAGTACTTC

V gene: TRBV5-5
clone size: few
D gene: TRBD2
J gene: TRBJ2-7
CDR3 protein: CASSLVWREPTYEQYF
CDR3 DNA: TGTGCCAGCAGCTTGGTTTGGCGGGAGCCAACCTACGAGCAGTACTTC